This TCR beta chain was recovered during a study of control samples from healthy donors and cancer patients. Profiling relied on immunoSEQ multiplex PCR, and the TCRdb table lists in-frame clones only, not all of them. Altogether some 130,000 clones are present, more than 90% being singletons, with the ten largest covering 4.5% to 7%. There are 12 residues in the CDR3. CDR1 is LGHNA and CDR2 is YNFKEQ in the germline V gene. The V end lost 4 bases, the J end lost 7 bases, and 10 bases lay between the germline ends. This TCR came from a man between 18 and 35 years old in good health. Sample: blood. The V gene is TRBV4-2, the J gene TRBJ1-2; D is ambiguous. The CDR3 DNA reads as TGTGCCAGCAGCCGTCCTGGCGGTGGCTACACCTTC. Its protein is CASSRPGGGYTF.